Presented here are 31 T cell receptor beta chains from one specimen sequenced in a study of control samples from healthy donors and cancer patients. This table comes from immunoSEQ multiplex PCR, and its TCRdb copy is limited to in-frame clones, with some not included. Here the sample spans approximately 150,000 clones, about 89% being singletons. Sample: blood. These TCRs come from a man aged 25-45 years in good health.

This sequence joins TRBV11-3 and TRBJ2-1; 14 nucleotides agree with TRBD2. The V gene's germline CDR1 is SGHNT and CDR2 YENEEA. V shed 4 bases, J shed 3 bases, and the junction held 5 bases outside the gene matches. This CDR3 contains 17 residues. Here the CDR3 DNA reads TGTGCCAGCAGCTCGGGACTAGCGGGAGTCCTCTACAATGAGCAGTTCTTC. It is translated as CASSSGLAGVLYNEQFF.

The chain joins TRBV11-2 to TRBJ2-7, with 8 bases matching TRBD2. The length of the CDR3 is 14 residues. Germline V gives CDR1 SGHAT, CDR2 FQNNGV. V lost 5 bases and J lost 6; bases outside the gene matches: 9. The chain's CDR3 is CASSPGLAGSEQYF. The DNA for the CDR3 is TGTGCCAGCAGCCCTGGGCTAGCGGGTAGCGAGCAGTACTTC.

This clone has a single count. CDR3 sequence reads: CASSPAYEQYF. In DNA form, the CDR3 reads TGTGCCAGCAGCCCCGCCTACGAGCAGTACTTC. The chain joins TRBV7-2 to TRBJ2-7; D gene unclear. The CDR3 covers 11 residues. The V and J ends lost 5 bases and 2 bases respectively, with 4 bases between them. Germline loops: CDR1 SGHTA, CDR2 FQGNSA.

This clone was detected only a few times. The chain carries TRBV7-3 and TRBJ2-1; D possibly corresponds to TRBD2 (6 bases). The V gene lost 2 bases and the J gene lost 10 bases, with 18 bases spanning the gap. This CDR3 is 15 amino acids long. The germline V gene encodes CDR1 SGHTA and CDR2 FQGTGA. The CDR3 bases are TGTGCCAGCAGCTTACGGGACTGGTCGGCAGGAGAGCAGTTCTTC. Protein sequence: CASSLRDWSAGEQFF.

This clone was seen more than once but under ten times. The V gene is TRBV11-1, the J gene TRBJ1-2; no definite D call. The CDR3 consists of 15 residues. Germline-derived CDR1 and CDR2 are SGHAT and FQDESV (reference sequence). Trimming left V 6 bases short and J 0 bases short, with 14 bases between. The CDR3 DNA follows: TGTGCCAGCAGATTTTCAACCGAACCTAACTATGGCTACACCTTC. Translation gives CASRFSTEPNYGYTF.

The V call is TRBV7-2, the J call TRBJ1-1; 8 bases match TRBD1. The CDR3 is 13 amino acids. CDR1 is SGHTA, CDR2 FQGNSA, per germline. With 1 base clipped from V and 5 bases from J, the junction kept 0 bases outside the gene matches. CDR3 sequence reads: CASSLDRGTEAFF. The CDR3 DNA follows: TGTGCCAGCAGCTTAGACAGGGGGACTGAAGCTTTCTTT. Full variable domain (missing parts from reference TRBV7-2 and TRBJ1-1): GAGVSQSPSNKVTEKGKDVELRCDPISGHTALYWYRQSLGQGLEFLIYFQGNSAPDKSGLPSDRFSAERTGGSVSTLTIQRTQQEDSAVYLCASSLDRGTEAFFGQGTRLTVV.

About this clone: The identical CDR3 is also encoded by other nucleotide sequences in the sample. This chain connects TRBV10-3 to TRBJ1-3; D is perhaps TRBD1 (5 bases). This CDR3 region has 13 residues. Trimming pared 6 bases from V and 0 bases from J, leaving 6 bases between. The germline CDR1 and CDR2 sequences are ENHRY and SYGVKD. This CDR3 is CAIRDSSGNTIYF. CDR3 DNA sequence: TGTGCCATCAGAGACAGCTCTGGAAACACCATATATTTT.

This chain uses TRBV7-8 with TRBJ2-7; a weak D match, TRBD2 (6 bases). This CDR3 region has 15 residues. CDR1 SGHVS and CDR2 FQNEAQ come from the germline V gene. The ends were cut back, 5 bases at V and 2 bases at J, with 16 bases in the middle. In DNA, the CDR3 is TGTGCCAGCAGCCTATCATCCGGCGGGACCTACGAGCAGTACTTC. Protein sequence: CASSLSSGGTYEQYF.

The chain links TRBV18 to TRBJ1-6; possibly TRBD1 for D (6 bases). The germline gives CDR1 KGHSH, CDR2 LQKENI. Trimming stripped 3 bases from V and 9 bases from J, with 12 bases between. The CDR3 is made up of 14 amino acids. The CDR3, as DNA: TGTGCCAGCTCACCCACAGGGATCGCTTCACCCCTCCACTTT. It codes for CASSPTGIASPLHF.

This clone was seen a single time. The chain has TRBV7-2 and TRBJ1-4, with unresolved D. This CDR3 spans 13 amino acids. Trimming stripped 5 bases from V and 10 bases from J, with 14 bases between. Germline lookup yields CDR1 SGHTA and CDR2 FQGNSA. The CDR3 bases are TGTGCCAGCAGCCGAGGTCAAGAGGGAAAACTGTTTTTT. This codes for CASSRGQEGKLFF.

V usage is TRBV24-1 and J usage is TRBJ1-4; D is uncertain. V was trimmed by 3 bases and J by 0 bases, leaving 7 bases between them. This CDR3 has 15 amino acids. Germline V gives CDR1 KGHDR, CDR2 SFDVKD. In DNA, the CDR3 is TGTGCCACCAGTGATCACGGTTCAACTAATGAAAAACTGTTTTTT. It yields the protein CATSDHGSTNEKLFF.

This clone was seen just once. This chain connects TRBV9 to TRBJ2-5; a weak D match, TRBD2 (5 bases). CDR1 and CDR2 from the germline V gene are SGDLS and YYNGEE. The germline V and J ends were trimmed by 0 bases and 2 bases, with 11 bases remaining between them. CDR3 length: 15 amino acids. The CDR3 region has the DNA TGTGCCAGCAGCGTAGCGGGGTTCCCACAAGAGACCCAGTACTTC. Protein product: CASSVAGFPQETQYF.

A single count supports this clone. The chain links TRBV7-9 to TRBJ2-3, with D maybe TRBD2 (7 bases). From germline, CDR1 is SEHNR and CDR2 FQNEAQ (reference sequence). There are 16 residues in the CDR3. V was shortened by 5 bases and J by 6 bases, with 21 bases between the two germline ends. In DNA form, the CDR3 reads TGTGCCAGCAGCCCTGCCGGAGGGGGGGCCCCGGATACGCAGTATTTT. Translation gives CASSPAGGGAPDTQYF.

The chain carries TRBV4-3 and TRBJ1-6; D is uncertain. The CDR3 spans 15 residues. Trimming removed 1 base from V and 6 bases from J, with 10 bases in between. The germline V gene has CDR1 LGHNA and CDR2 YSLEER. The CDR3 region is CASSQVLQSNSPLHF. For the CDR3, the DNA is TGCGCCAGCAGCCAAGTCCTGCAGTCTAATTCACCCCTCCACTTT.

V and J are TRBV11-1 and TRBJ2-1; 14 bases agree with TRBD2. Germline values: CDR1 SGHAT, CDR2 FQDESV (reference sequence). The CDR3 has 16 residues. V was pared by 5 bases and J by 4 bases, with 4 bases of the junction left unmatched. The CDR3 nucleotides read TGTGCCAGCAGCACCCGACTAGCGGGGGGGTACAATGAGCAGTTCTTC. Its protein is CASSTRLAGGYNEQFF.

This chain joins TRBV18 and TRBJ1-3; 9 nucleotides line up with TRBD1. CDR3 length equals 15 residues. CDR1 and CDR2 (germline): KGHSH, LQKENI. With V trimmed by 5 bases and J by 2 bases, 4 bases remained unmatched. CDR3 coding DNA: TGTGCCAGCTCAACGGGACAGGGAGCTGGAAACACCATATATTTT. It translates to CASSTGQGAGNTIYF.

The chain couples TRBV7-6 to TRBJ2-1, with D perhaps matching TRBD2 (5 bases). The V gene lost 1 base and the J gene lost 6 bases, with 13 bases spanning the gap. The CDR3 runs to 15 residues. Germline loops: CDR1 SGHVS, CDR2 FNYEAQ. The CDR3 DNA is TGTGCCAGCAGCTTAGTGCTCGCTAGCACCAATGAGCAGTTCTTC. Its translation: CASSLVLASTNEQFF.

The V call is TRBV5-1, the J call TRBJ2-1, with 9 bases lining up with TRBD2. V shed 0 bases, J shed 7 bases, and the junction held 5 bases outside the gene matches. The germline V gene encodes CDR1 SGHRS and CDR2 YFSETQ. The CDR3 length is 15 residues. CDR3 protein: CASSLGASGMNEQFF. CDR3 coding DNA: TGCGCCAGCAGCTTGGGGGCTAGCGGGATGAATGAGCAGTTCTTC.

The rearrangement uses TRBV7-8 and TRBJ1-2, with D perhaps matching TRBD1 (6 bases). This CDR3 has 16 residues. Between the trimmed V and J ends, which lost 6 bases and 2 bases, there was a span of 19 bases. Per germline, CDR1 SGHVS and CDR2 FQNEAQ. The CDR3 region has the DNA TGTGCCAGCAGTCCTCTGCCCACAGGGATGAACTATGGCTACACCTTC. Translating gives CASSPLPTGMNYGYTF.

By sample fraction, this clone is medium-sized. The rearrangement uses TRBV11-1 and TRBJ2-1, with D unresolved. CDR1 is SGHAT and CDR2 is FQDESV in the germline V gene (reference sequence). The CDR3 spans 16 residues. Trimming took off 6 bases at V and 2 bases at J, with 17 bases between the two ends. The CDR3 sequence is CASREGRQQTYNEQFF. For the CDR3, the DNA is TGTGCCAGCAGAGAAGGGCGCCAGCAGACCTACAATGAGCAGTTCTTC.

The chain recombines TRBV27 with TRBJ2-1, with 7 bases fitting TRBD2. The CDR3 is 14 amino acids. CDR1 is MNHEY and CDR2 is SMNVEV in the germline V gene (reference sequence). The V segment lost 6 bases and the J segment 9 bases; nucleotides outside the gene matches: 11. This CDR3 reads CASSPLAASGEQFF. In DNA form, the CDR3 reads TGTGCCAGCAGCCCCCTTGCCGCTAGCGGTGAGCAGTTCTTC.

The chain employs TRBV5-5 and TRBJ2-2; a weak D match, TRBD1 (6 bases). Germline assignment: CDR1 SGHKS and CDR2 YYEKEE (reference sequence). The CDR3 contains 15 residues. Trimming removed 2 bases from V and 4 bases from J, with 12 bases in between. The CDR3 reads CASSLTGTATGELFF. CDR3 nucleotides: TGTGCCAGCAGCTTAACAGGGACGGCCACCGGGGAGCTGTTTTTT.

A single count supports this clone. The CDR3 region is CASRGRDHGYTF. The CDR3 bases are TGCGCCAGCAGAGGGCGCGACCATGGCTACACCTTC. This chain uses TRBV10-1 with TRBJ1-2; D is uncertain. The length of the CDR3 is 12 residues. The germline V gene encodes CDR1 WNHNN and CDR2 SYGVQD (reference sequence). The V and J ends lost 6 bases and 6 bases respectively, with 11 bases between them.

The chain uses TRBV15 and TRBJ2-7; D might be TRBD2 (6 bases). Deletions cut 0 bases from V and 2 bases from J, with 11 bases between. This CDR3 region has 15 residues. Looked up from germline, CDR1 is LNHNV and CDR2 is YYDKDF (reference sequence). The CDR3 DNA reads as TGTGCCACCAGCAGAGATCTAAGCGGGCCCTACGAGCAGTACTTC. Encoded protein: CATSRDLSGPYEQYF.

The chain carries TRBV13 and TRBJ2-1; TRBD2 agrees at 8 bases. CDR1 and CDR2 from the germline V gene are PRHDT and FYEKMQ (reference sequence). There are 15 residues in the CDR3. V lost 2 bases and J lost 8; bases outside the gene matches: 8. CDR3 nucleotide sequence: TGTGCCAGCAGCTTAAGCGGGCGGGGGGATGATGAGCAGTTCTTC. It specifies CASSLSGRGDDEQFF.

This chain links TRBV11-3 with TRBJ1-3, with D perhaps matching TRBD1 (6 bases). V was trimmed by 1 base and J by 0 bases, leaving 16 bases between them. Per germline, CDR1 SGHNT and CDR2 YENEEA. CDR3 size: 18 residues. DNA of the CDR3: TGTGCCAGCAGCTTAGGGCCCACAGGGTCGCTCTCTGGAAACACCATATATTTT. Translation: CASSLGPTGSLSGNTIYF.

This clone was observed once. The chain uses TRBV7-2 and TRBJ2-2, with D unclear. This CDR3 has 14 amino acids. The ends were cut back, 4 bases at V and 6 bases at J, with 12 bases in the middle. Germline V lookup: CDR1 SGHTA, CDR2 FQGNSA. CDR3 sequence (DNA): TGTGCCAGCAGCTCAGAGTACGGGTCCGGGGAGCTGTTTTTT. It translates to CASSSEYGSGELFF.

This clone has a handful of counts. The chain is built from TRBV6-1 and TRBJ1-2; possibly TRBD1 for D (5 bases). V was clipped by 3 bases and J by 5 bases, with 10 bases between them. This CDR3 has 13 amino acids. Looked up from germline, CDR1 is MNHNS and CDR2 is SASEGT. CDR3 sequence (DNA): TGTGCCAGCAGTGAGGGGGGTGGGTATGGCTACACCTTC. Protein product: CASSEGGGYGYTF.

This chain uses TRBV19 with TRBJ2-7; 10 bases are a match to TRBD2. In germline, CDR1 is LNHDA, CDR2 SQIVND (reference sequence). This CDR3 has 15 amino acids. J lost 6 bases, V lost 4 bases, and 9 bases had no gene match. CDR3 sequence (DNA): TGTGCCAGTAGTACGCTAAGCGGGAGGGCCCCCGAGCAGTACTTC. It codes for CASSTLSGRAPEQYF.

The chain recombines TRBV5-6 with TRBJ2-5; the match to TRBD2 covers 8 bases. The CDR3 is made up of 15 amino acids. J was trimmed by 5 bases and V by 8 bases; bases with no gene match: 14. CDR1 is SGHDT and CDR2 is YYEEEE in the germline V gene. The CDR3 nucleotides are TGTGCCAGTAGCCCCGGGGGGGGGACCGGGGAGACCCAGTACTTC. Its translation: CASSPGGGTGETQYF.

V gene TRBV5-1 combines with J gene TRBJ2-3, with 14 bases matching TRBD2. The CDR3 is 15 residues long. Germline V gene lookup returns CDR1 SGHRS and CDR2 YFSETQ. Trimming took 4 bases from V and 4 from J; bases not matched to a gene: 2. Here the CDR3 DNA reads TGCGCCAGCAGCCCGGGACTAGCGGGAGCAGATACGCAGTATTTT. Its protein product is CASSPGLAGADTQYF. The full variable domain, its missing parts supplied by reference TRBV5-1 and TRBJ2-3, is KAGVTQTPRYLIKTRGQQVTLSCSPISGHRSVSWYQQTPGQGLQFLFEYFSETQRNKGNFPGRFSGRQFSNSRSEMNVSTLELGDSALYLCASSPGLAGADTQYFGPGTRLTVL.